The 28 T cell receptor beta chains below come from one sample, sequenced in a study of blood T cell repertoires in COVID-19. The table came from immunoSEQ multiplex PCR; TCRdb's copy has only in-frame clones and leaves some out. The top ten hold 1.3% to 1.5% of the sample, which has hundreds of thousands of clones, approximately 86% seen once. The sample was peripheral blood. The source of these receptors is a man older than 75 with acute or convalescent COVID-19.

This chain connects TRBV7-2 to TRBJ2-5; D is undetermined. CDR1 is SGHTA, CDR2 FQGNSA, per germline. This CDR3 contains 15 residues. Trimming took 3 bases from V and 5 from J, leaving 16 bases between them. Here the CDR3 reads CASSFSSGGGETQYF. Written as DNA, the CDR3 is TGTGCCAGCAGCTTTTCATCCGGCGGCGGTGAGACCCAGTACTTC.

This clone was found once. DNA of the CDR3: TGTGCCAGCAGTCACAGTGATCAGCCCCAGCATTTT. This translates into CASSHSDQPQHF. The rearrangement joins TRBV3-1 (or the pseudogene TRBV3-2) to TRBJ1-5; unclear D gene. In germline, CDR1 is LGHDT, CDR2 YNNKEL (reference sequence). The CDR3 loop spans 12 amino acids. Trimming stripped 6 bases from V and 5 bases from J, with 8 bases between.

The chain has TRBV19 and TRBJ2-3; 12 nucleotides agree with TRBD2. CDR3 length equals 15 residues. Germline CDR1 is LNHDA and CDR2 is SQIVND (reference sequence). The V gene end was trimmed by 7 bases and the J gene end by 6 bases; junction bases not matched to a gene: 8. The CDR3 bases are TGTGCCAGTAAGACTAGCGGGAGCTCTGGGGATACGCAGTATTTT. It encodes CASKTSGSSGDTQYF.

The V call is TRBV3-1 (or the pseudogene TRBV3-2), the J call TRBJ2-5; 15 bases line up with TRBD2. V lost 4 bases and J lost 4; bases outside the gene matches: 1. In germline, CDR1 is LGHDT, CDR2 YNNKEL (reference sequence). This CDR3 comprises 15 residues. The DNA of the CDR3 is TGTGCCAGCAGCCTGGGACTAGCGGGAGGAGAGACCCAGTACTTC. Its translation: CASSLGLAGGETQYF.

CDR3 sequence reads: CASRKQGRGRDTIYF. CDR3 nucleotides: TGTGCCAGCAGGAAGCAGGGCAGGGGTAGGGACACCATATATTTT. The chain links TRBV3-1 (or the pseudogene TRBV3-2) to TRBJ1-3, with D perhaps matching TRBD1 (6 bases). This CDR3 region has 15 residues. Trimming removed 6 bases at V and 8 bases at J, with 20 bases between. Germline CDR1 LGHDT, CDR2 YNNKEL (reference sequence).

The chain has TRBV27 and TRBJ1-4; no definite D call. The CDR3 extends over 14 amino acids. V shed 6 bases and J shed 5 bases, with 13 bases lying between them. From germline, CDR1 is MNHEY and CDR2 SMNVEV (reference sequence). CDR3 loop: CASSRQSRNEKLFF. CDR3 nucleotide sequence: TGTGCCAGCAGCCGCCAGAGCAGGAATGAAAAACTGTTTTTT.

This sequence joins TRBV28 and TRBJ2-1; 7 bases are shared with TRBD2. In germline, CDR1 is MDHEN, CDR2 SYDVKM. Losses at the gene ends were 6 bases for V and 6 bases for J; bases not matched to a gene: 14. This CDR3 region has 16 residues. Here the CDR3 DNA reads TGTGCCAGCAGCTCCCTAGCGGATCCGATTAGCAATGAGCAGTTCTTC. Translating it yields CASSSLADPISNEQFF.

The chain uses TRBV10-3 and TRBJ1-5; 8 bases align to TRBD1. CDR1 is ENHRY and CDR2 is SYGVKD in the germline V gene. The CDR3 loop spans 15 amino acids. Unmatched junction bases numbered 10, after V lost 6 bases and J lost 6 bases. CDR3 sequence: CAISQQGVEGQPQHF. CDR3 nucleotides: TGTGCCATCAGCCAACAGGGGGTAGAGGGTCAGCCCCAGCATTTT.

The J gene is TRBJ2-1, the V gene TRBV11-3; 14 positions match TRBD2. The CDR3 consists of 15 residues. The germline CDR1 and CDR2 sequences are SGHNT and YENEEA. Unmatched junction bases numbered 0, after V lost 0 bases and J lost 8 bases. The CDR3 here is CASSLETSGRDEQFF. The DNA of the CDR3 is TGTGCCAGCAGCTTAGAGACTAGCGGGAGGGATGAGCAGTTCTTC.

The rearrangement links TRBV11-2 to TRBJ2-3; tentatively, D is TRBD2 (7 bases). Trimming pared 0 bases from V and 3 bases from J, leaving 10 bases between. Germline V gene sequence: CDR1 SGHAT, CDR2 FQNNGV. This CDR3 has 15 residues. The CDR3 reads CASSLEAGATDTQYF. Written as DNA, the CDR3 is TGTGCCAGCAGCTTAGAGGCGGGGGCGACAGATACGCAGTATTTT. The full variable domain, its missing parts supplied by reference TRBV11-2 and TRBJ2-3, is EAGVAQSPRYKIIEKRQSVAFWCNPISGHATLYWYQQILGQGPKLLIQFQNNGVVDDSQLPKDRFSAERLKGVDSTLKIQPAKLEDSAVYLCASSLEAGATDTQYFGPGTRLTVL.

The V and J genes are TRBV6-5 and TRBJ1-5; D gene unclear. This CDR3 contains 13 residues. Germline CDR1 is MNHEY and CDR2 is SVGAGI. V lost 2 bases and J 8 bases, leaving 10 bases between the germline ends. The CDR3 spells CASSYGLMEPQHF. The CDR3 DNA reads TGTGCCAGCAGTTACGGGCTCATGGAGCCCCAGCATTTT.

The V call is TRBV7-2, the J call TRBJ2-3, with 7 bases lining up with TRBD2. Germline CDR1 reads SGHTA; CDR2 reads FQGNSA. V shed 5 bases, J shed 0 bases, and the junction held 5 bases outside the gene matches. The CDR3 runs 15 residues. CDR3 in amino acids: CASSAPSGSTDTQYF. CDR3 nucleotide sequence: TGTGCCAGCAGCGCGCCTAGCGGAAGCACAGATACGCAGTATTTT. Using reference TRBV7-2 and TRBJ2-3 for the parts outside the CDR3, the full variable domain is GAGVSQSPSNKVTEKGKDVELRCDPISGHTALYWYRQSLGQGLEFLIYFQGNSAPDKSGLPSDRFSAERTGGSVSTLTIQRTQQEDSAVYLCASSAPSGSTDTQYFGPGTRLTVL.

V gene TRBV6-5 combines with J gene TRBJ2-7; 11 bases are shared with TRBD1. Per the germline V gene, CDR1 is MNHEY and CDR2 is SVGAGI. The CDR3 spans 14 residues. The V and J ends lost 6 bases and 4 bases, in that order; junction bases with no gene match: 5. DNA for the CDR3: TGTGCCAGCAGGTCGGACAGGGGGCGGTACGAGCAGTACTTC. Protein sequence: CASRSDRGRYEQYF.

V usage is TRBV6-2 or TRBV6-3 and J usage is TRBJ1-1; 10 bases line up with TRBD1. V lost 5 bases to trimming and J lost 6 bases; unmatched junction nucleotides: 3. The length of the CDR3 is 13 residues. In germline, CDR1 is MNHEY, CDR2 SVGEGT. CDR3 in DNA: TGTGCCAGCAGTAACGGACAGGGGGCTGAAGCTTTCTTT. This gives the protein CASSNGQGAEAFF.

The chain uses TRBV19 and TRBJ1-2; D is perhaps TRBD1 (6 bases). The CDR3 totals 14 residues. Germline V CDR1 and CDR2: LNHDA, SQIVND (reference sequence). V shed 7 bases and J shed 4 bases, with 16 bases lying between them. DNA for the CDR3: TGTGCCAGTACCAAGGACAGATCATCCTATGGCTACACCTTC. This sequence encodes CASTKDRSSYGYTF.

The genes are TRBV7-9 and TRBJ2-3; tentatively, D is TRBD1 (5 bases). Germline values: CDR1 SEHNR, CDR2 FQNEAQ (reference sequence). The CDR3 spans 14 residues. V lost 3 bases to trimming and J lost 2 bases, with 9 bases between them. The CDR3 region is CASSFGGATDTQYF. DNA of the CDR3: TGTGCCAGCAGCTTTGGTGGGGCCACAGATACGCAGTATTTT.

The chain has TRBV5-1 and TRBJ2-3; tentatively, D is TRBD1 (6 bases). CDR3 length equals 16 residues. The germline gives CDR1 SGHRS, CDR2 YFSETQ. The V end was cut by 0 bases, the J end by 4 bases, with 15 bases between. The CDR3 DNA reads TGCGCCAGCAGCTTGGAAAGGGGGACCCGACCAGATACGCAGTATTTT. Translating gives CASSLERGTRPDTQYF.

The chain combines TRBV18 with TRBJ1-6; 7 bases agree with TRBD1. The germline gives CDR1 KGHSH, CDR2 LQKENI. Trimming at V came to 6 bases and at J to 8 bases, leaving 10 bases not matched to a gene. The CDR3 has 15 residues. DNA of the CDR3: TGTGCCAGCTCTACACAAGGGGGCGCGGATTCACCCCTCCACTTT. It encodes CASSTQGGADSPLHF.

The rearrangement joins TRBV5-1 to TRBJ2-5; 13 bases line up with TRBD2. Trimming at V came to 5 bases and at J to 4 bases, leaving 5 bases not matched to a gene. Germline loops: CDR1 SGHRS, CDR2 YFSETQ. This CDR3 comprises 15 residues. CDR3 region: CASRETSGGSETQYF. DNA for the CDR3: TGCGCCAGCAGGGAGACTAGCGGGGGGTCAGAGACCCAGTACTTC.

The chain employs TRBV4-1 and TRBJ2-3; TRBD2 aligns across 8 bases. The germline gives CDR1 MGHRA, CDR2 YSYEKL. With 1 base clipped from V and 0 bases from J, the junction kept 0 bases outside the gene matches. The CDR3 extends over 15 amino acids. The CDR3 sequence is CASSQVAGSTDTQYF. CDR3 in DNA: TGCGCCAGCAGCCAAGTAGCGGGGAGCACAGATACGCAGTATTTT.

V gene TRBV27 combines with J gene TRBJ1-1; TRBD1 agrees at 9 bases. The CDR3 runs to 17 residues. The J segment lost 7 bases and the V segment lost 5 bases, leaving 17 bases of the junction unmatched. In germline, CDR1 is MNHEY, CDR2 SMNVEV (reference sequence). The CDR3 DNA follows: TGTGCCAGCAGTCCCGGGACAGGGAGCCCTCGTACCATTGAAGCTTTCTTT. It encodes CASSPGTGSPRTIEAFF.

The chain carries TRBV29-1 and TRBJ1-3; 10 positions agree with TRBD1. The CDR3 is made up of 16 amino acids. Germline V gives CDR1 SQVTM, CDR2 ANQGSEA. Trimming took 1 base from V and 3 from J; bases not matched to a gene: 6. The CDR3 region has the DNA TGCAGCGTTGAAGGTTTAGGGACAGGGGATGGAAACACCATATATTTT. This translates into CSVEGLGTGDGNTIYF. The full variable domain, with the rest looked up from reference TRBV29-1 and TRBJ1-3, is SAVISQKPSRDICQRGTSLTIQCQVDSQVTMMFWYRQQPGQSLTLIATANQGSEATYESGFVIDKFPISRPNLTFSTLTVSNMSPEDSSIYLCSVEGLGTGDGNTIYFGEGSWLTVV.

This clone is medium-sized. DNA for the CDR3: TGTGCCAGCAGCTTAAGTAGCGGGAGATCCTACGAGCAGTACTTC. Amino acids: CASSLSSGRSYEQYF. J is TRBJ2-7 and V is TRBV7-9, with TRBD2 identical over 9 bases. The germline CDR1 and CDR2 sequences are SEHNR and FQNEAQ (reference sequence). V shed 2 bases and J 1 base; nucleotides not matched to a gene: 3. The CDR3 length is 15 residues.

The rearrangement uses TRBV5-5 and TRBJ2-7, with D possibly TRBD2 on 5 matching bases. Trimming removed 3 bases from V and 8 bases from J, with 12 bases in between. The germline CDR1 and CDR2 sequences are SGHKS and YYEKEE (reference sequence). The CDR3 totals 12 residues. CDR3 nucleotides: TGTGCCAGCAGCTGGACTTACAGAAAGCAGTACTTC. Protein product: CASSWTYRKQYF.

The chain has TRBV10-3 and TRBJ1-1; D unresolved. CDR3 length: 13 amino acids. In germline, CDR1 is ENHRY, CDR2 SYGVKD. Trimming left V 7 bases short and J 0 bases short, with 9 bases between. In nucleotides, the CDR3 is TGTGCCATCACCCGGCAGGTGAACACTGAAGCTTTCTTT. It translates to CAITRQVNTEAFF.

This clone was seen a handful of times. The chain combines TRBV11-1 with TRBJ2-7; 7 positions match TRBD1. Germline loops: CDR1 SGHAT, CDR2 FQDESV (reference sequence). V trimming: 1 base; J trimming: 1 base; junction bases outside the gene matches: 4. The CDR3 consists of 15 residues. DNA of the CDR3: TGTGCCAGCAGCTTAGATGCCAGGGGGTCCTACGAGCAGTACTTC. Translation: CASSLDARGSYEQYF.

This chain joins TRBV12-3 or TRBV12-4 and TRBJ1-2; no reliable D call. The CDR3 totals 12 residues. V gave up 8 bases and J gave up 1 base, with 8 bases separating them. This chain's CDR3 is CASANSNYGYTF. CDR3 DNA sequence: TGTGCCAGCGCCAACAGTAACTATGGCTACACCTTC.

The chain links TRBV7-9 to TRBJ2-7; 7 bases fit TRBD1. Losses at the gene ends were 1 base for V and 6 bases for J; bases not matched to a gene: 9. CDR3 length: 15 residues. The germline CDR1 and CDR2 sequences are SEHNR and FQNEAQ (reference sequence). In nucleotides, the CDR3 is TGTGCCAGCAGCTTAGTCTTAGGACAGGACGCCGAGCAGTACTTC. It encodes CASSLVLGQDAEQYF.